Presented here are 21 T cell receptor beta chains from one specimen sequenced in a study of blood T cell repertoires in COVID-19. Libraries were prepared by immunoSEQ multiplex PCR; TCRdb keeps only in-frame clonotypes and omits some of them. The sample yields tens of thousands of clones, approximately 88% seen once. The sample was peripheral blood. These receptors all come from a man aged 55 to 69 with COVID-19, enrolled during active disease.

This clone was found once. The V gene is TRBV5-1, the J gene TRBJ2-3, with TRBD2 matching 11 bases. Germline lookup yields CDR1 SGHRS and CDR2 YFSETQ. This CDR3 spans 16 amino acids. Trimming at V came to 2 bases and at J to 2 bases, leaving 4 bases not matched to a gene. CDR3 DNA: TGCGCCAGCAGCTTCCTAGCGGGGGGAAACACAGATACGCAGTATTTT. This encodes CASSFLAGGNTDTQYF.

The V call is TRBV11-2, the J call TRBJ1-1, with D uncertain. Per germline, CDR1 SGHAT and CDR2 FQNNGV. The V end lost 9 bases, the J end lost 4 bases, and 15 bases lay between the germline ends. This CDR3 has 13 residues. The CDR3: CASRWAEGTEAFF. The DNA for the CDR3 is TGTGCCAGTCGCTGGGCCGAAGGCACTGAAGCTTTCTTT. Combining the CDR3 with reference TRBV11-2 and TRBJ1-1 gives the whole variable domain EAGVAQSPRYKIIEKRQSVAFWCNPISGHATLYWYQQILGQGPKLLIQFQNNGVVDDSQLPKDRFSAERLKGVDSTLKIQPAKLEDSAVYLCASRWAEGTEAFFGQGTRLTVV.

The gene calls are TRBV15 and TRBJ1-3; D gene unclear. CDR3 size: 15 residues. Trimming pared 3 bases from V and 4 bases from J, leaving 13 bases between. Germline CDR1 is LNHNV and CDR2 is YYDKDF (reference sequence). The CDR3 coding sequence is TGTGCCACCAGCAGGGCAGGTCCGGGAGGAAACACCATATATTTT. Residues: CATSRAGPGGNTIYF.

The chain recombines TRBV4-1 with TRBJ2-2, with 13 nucleotides matching TRBD2. The V gene's germline CDR1 is MGHRA and CDR2 YSYEKL. The V and J ends lost 6 bases and 6 bases, in that order; junction bases with no gene match: 10. CDR3 length: 17 amino acids. As DNA, the CDR3 is TGCGCCAGCAGGTACACCCGGACTAGCGGGAGCCCCGGGGAGCTGTTTTTT. Translation: CASRYTRTSGSPGELFF.

A single count supports this clone. The chain uses TRBV9 and TRBJ2-1; 8 nucleotides agree with TRBD1. The length of the CDR3 is 15 residues. The germline CDR1 and CDR2 sequences are SGDLS and YYNGEE. Germline trimming cut 4 bases from V and 6 bases from J; bases unmatched to any gene: 9. The CDR3: CASSSDRGVRNEQFF. In DNA, the CDR3 is TGTGCCAGCAGCTCAGACAGGGGAGTACGCAATGAGCAGTTCTTC.

The chain joins TRBV7-3 to TRBJ2-7; 9 nucleotides line up with TRBD1. This CDR3 is built from 15 residues. Unmatched junction bases numbered 9, after V lost 5 bases and J lost 4 bases. Germline V CDR1 and CDR2: SGHTA, FQGTGA. The DNA of the CDR3 is TGTGCCAGCAGCGGAACAGGGGGCGCTGGGTACGAGCAGTACTTC. Protein sequence: CASSGTGGAGYEQYF.

V gene TRBV10-1 combines with J gene TRBJ2-7; D is possibly TRBD2 (5 bases). CDR3 length: 15 residues. Looked up from germline, CDR1 is WNHNN and CDR2 is SYGVQD (reference sequence). V shed 3 bases and J shed 0 bases, with 12 bases lying between them. CDR3 nucleotides: TGCGCCAGCAGTGAAGGGTCGGGGAGCTCCTACGAGCAGTACTTC. This sequence encodes CASSEGSGSSYEQYF.

The chain links TRBV7-9 to TRBJ1-5, with D unclear. In germline, CDR1 is SEHNR, CDR2 FQNEAQ (reference sequence). CDR3 size: 16 residues. V lost 2 bases and J lost 2, with 13 bases in between. CDR3 coding DNA: TGTGCCAGCAGCTTATTTCCCAGTTTGGGCAATCAGCCCCAGCATTTT. Residues: CASSLFPSLGNQPQHF.

This sequence joins TRBV18 and TRBJ1-5; the D is unclear. V was clipped by 6 bases and J by 0 bases, with 9 bases between them. Germline V gene data show CDR1 as KGHSH and CDR2 as LQKENI. This CDR3 is built from 14 residues. CDR3 loop: CASSPNYSNQPQHF. The CDR3 DNA reads as TGTGCCAGCTCTCCAAATTATAGCAATCAGCCCCAGCATTTT. Drawing the rest from reference TRBV18 and TRBJ1-5, the complete variable domain is NAGVMQNPRHLVRRRGQEARLRCSPMKGHSHVYWYRQLPEEGLKFMVYLQKENIIDESGMPKERFSAEFPKEGPSILRIQQVVRGDSAAYFCASSPNYSNQPQHFGDGTRLSIL.

This sequence joins TRBV11-2 and TRBJ2-1, with 10 bases lining up with TRBD2. The V gene's germline CDR1 is SGHAT and CDR2 FQNNGV. The CDR3 has 19 amino acids. Trimming removed 5 bases from V and 4 bases from J; junction bases left unmatched: 17. The CDR3 sequence: CASSLGGGLADTSYNEQFF. CDR3 DNA sequence: TGTGCCAGCAGCCTAGGGGGTGGACTAGCGGACACATCGTACAATGAGCAGTTCTTC.

The rearrangement joins TRBV18 to TRBJ2-3; D is ambiguous. The CDR3 covers 15 residues. Germline V gives CDR1 KGHSH, CDR2 LQKENI. V gave up 4 bases and J gave up 0 bases, with 11 bases separating them. CDR3: CASSLEVGSTDTQYF. The DNA of the CDR3 is TGTGCCAGCTCACTCGAGGTCGGAAGCACAGATACGCAGTATTTT.

The count of this clone is one. V and J are TRBV18 and TRBJ2-5, with 9 bases that match TRBD1. Germline CDR1 is KGHSH and CDR2 is LQKENI. V dropped 2 bases and J dropped 5; count of bases not matched to a gene: 3. The CDR3 is made up of 14 amino acids. CDR3 sequence reads: CASSPGTGLETQYF. CDR3 nucleotide sequence: TGTGCCAGCTCACCAGGGACAGGGCTGGAGACCCAGTACTTC.

This chain links TRBV7-2 with TRBJ1-3; 7 bases align to TRBD1. The V segment lost 5 bases and the J segment 0 bases; nucleotides outside the gene matches: 10. CDR1 and CDR2 (germline): SGHTA, FQGNSA. The CDR3 is 17 amino acids. The CDR3 region has the DNA TGTGCCAGCAGCCAAACTTCTGGGACAGACTCTGGAAACACCATATATTTT. Protein sequence: CASSQTSGTDSGNTIYF.

The chain combines TRBV6-6 with TRBJ1-1; no definite D call. The V and J ends lost 3 bases and 4 bases respectively, with 9 bases between them. In germline, CDR1 is MNHNY, CDR2 SVGAGI (reference sequence). The CDR3 consists of 13 residues. This CDR3 reads CASSYQTSTEAFF. CDR3 nucleotides: TGTGCCAGCAGTTATCAGACAAGCACTGAAGCTTTCTTT.

This rearrangement joins TRBV5-5 to TRBJ2-5; 12 bases map to TRBD1. The CDR3 has 15 amino acids. V dropped 9 bases and J dropped 4; count of bases not matched to a gene: 10. Germline loops: CDR1 SGHKS, CDR2 YYEKEE (reference sequence). CDR3 in DNA: TGTGCCACCCAGCTTAGGGACAGGGGGCCAGAGACCCAGTACTTC. It translates to CATQLRDRGPETQYF. Full variable domain (rest looked up from reference TRBV5-5 and TRBJ2-5): DAGVTQSPTHLIKTRGQQVTLRCSPISGHKSVSWYQQVLGQGPQFIFQYYEKEERGRGNFPDRFSARQFPNYSSELNVNALLLGDSALYLCATQLRDRGPETQYFGPGTRLLVL.

The chain carries TRBV12-5 and TRBJ2-7; D gene uncertain. The CDR3 extends over 12 amino acids. Trimming took off 5 bases at V and 7 bases at J, with 12 bases between the two ends. From germline, CDR1 is LGHNT and CDR2 FRNRAP. This CDR3 is CASGNTVFEQYF. The CDR3, as DNA: TGTGCTAGTGGTAATACAGTCTTTGAGCAGTACTTC.

V and J are TRBV6-6 and TRBJ2-3; D might be TRBD2 (5 bases). With 7 bases removed from V and 2 bases from J, the gap between germline ends came to 10 bases. The CDR3 runs to 13 residues. Germline CDR1 and CDR2: MNHNY and SVGAGI (reference sequence). In DNA form, the CDR3 reads TGTGCCAGCAACTCCGGGATCACAGATACGCAGTATTTT. Protein: CASNSGITDTQYF.

V and J are TRBV6-5 and TRBJ2-4, with 7 bases aligning to TRBD2. The germline V gene encodes CDR1 MNHEY and CDR2 SVGAGI. Unmatched junction bases numbered 5, after V lost 2 bases and J lost 1 base. The CDR3 length is 16 residues. CDR3 bases: TGTGCCAGCAGTTACGGGGGGGTTGCTGCCAAAAACATTCAGTACTTC. It yields the protein CASSYGGVAAKNIQYF.

The genes are TRBV18 and TRBJ2-1; D is perhaps TRBD2 (7 bases). Between the trimmed V and J ends, which lost 8 bases and 7 bases, there was a span of 21 bases. The CDR3 is 15 residues long. Looked up from germline, CDR1 is KGHSH and CDR2 is LQKENI. The CDR3 DNA reads as TGTGCCAGCCTCCGGGGGCGGGAGAAGGGAAATGAGCAGTTCTTC. It codes for CASLRGREKGNEQFF.

The chain couples TRBV20-1 to TRBJ1-1; 10 nucleotides align to TRBD1. The CDR3 loop spans 16 amino acids. V lost 3 bases and J lost 3; bases outside the gene matches: 10. The V gene's germline CDR1 is DFQATT and CDR2 SNEGSKA (reference sequence). CDR3 sequence (DNA): TGCAGTGCTAGTCCTCGGGACAGGGGAGAGGACACTGAAGCTTTCTTT. This encodes CSASPRDRGEDTEAFF.

The V call is TRBV7-9, the J call TRBJ2-5; tentatively, D is TRBD2 (5 bases). V lost 5 bases, J lost 4 bases, and 17 bases lay in between. The germline CDR1 and CDR2 sequences are SEHNR and FQNEAQ (reference sequence). The CDR3 is 15 residues long. The CDR3 protein is CASSLMRRLRETQYF. CDR3 DNA: TGTGCCAGCAGCCTGATGAGGAGGTTGAGAGAGACCCAGTACTTC.